This record covers a single T cell receptor beta chain. The antigen is not known. TCRdb's table, derived via immunoSEQ multiplex PCR, lists solely in-frame clones and lacks some. The sample has around 50,000 clones, 86% seen once. This record belongs to a study of T cell responses to AZD1222 COVID-19 vaccine. V was pared by 3 bases and J by 7 bases, with 10 bases of the junction left unmatched. Germline V lookup: CDR1 LNHDA, CDR2 SQIVND (reference sequence). There are 18 residues in the CDR3. Study-level points and caveats: White British people made up most donors, females outnumbered males, and clonal diversity was possibly underestimated. Reports indicate that nearly half of spike-specific TCRs are directed at unmutated variant regions. Dominant CD4 TCR responses targeted spike regions 160-218 and 743-854.

Here the sequenced sample was peripheral blood, taken on day 0 of AZD1222 vaccination. The rearrangement uses TRBV19 and TRBJ2-2; 14 bases are a match to TRBD2. The sequence was obtained from an adult in good health. The chain's CDR3 is CASSIYPGTSGSVGELFF. CDR3 coding DNA: TGTGCCAGTAGTATTTATCCTGGGACTAGCGGGAGTGTCGGGGAGCTGTTTTTT.